Sequencing of this T cell receptor beta chain was carried out in a study of blood T cell repertoires in COVID-19. V gave up 2 bases and J gave up 0 bases, with 14 bases separating them. Germline lookup yields CDR1 MNHNS and CDR2 SASEGT. The CDR3 length is 17 residues. The method was immunoSEQ multiplex PCR; TCRdb's version includes in-frame clones alone and lacks a portion of them. Among some 45,000 clones, roughly nine tenths were seen once, and the ten largest hold around 8.5%. The sample comprised peripheral blood. The rearrangement joins TRBV6-1 to TRBJ1-5; D is perhaps TRBD1 (5 bases). This TCR was recovered from a human donor in a cohort sampled during active COVID-19. Written as DNA, the CDR3 is TGTGCCAGCAGTGAATCCCGGCGGGGGGATAGCAATCAGCCCCAGCATTTT. Translated: CASSESRRGDSNQPQHF.